This T cell receptor (beta chain) came from a study of blood T cell repertoires in COVID-19. Study details: Sites across the United States, Italy and Spain contributed samples from acute and convalescent COVID-19.

This CDR3 is built from 15 residues. Germline V gives CDR1 KGHSH, CDR2 LQKENI. V was cut by 3 bases and J by 3 bases, with 11 bases left in between. As handled by the study authors: Nucleated cell number was recorded as an estimate derived from reference gene primer amplification. Libraries were prepared by immunoSEQ multiplex PCR; TCRdb keeps only in-frame clonotypes and omits some of them. V and J calls and clone size are those listed in that table; D and trimming were worked out from the DNA. The sample carries about 140,000 clones, 70% to 90% recorded once. This sequence originates from a human donor with acute or convalescent COVID-19. The donor label of this sample is uncertain. The material sequenced was peripheral blood. The chain employs TRBV18 and TRBJ2-2, with D perhaps matching TRBD1 (6 bases). The CDR3 bases are TGTGCCAGCTCACCGCGACACAGGGACACCGGGGAGCTGTTTTTT. Amino acid sequence: CASSPRHRDTGELFF.